This T cell receptor beta chain was profiled in a study of monozygotic twins with inflammatory bowel disease. Regarding this clonotype: Its antigen remains unidentified.

With the 5' RACE reads reprocessed, TCRdb shows one record per CDR3 protein and no DNA. Its table lists over 110,000 distinct CDR3 sequences. The study's findings and limits: Diversity of TCRbeta measured by inverse Simpson was lower in IBD patients than in healthy co-twins. Immunosuppressive treatment differences may have increased patient repertoire variability.

The germline CDR1 and CDR2 sequences are SGDLS and YYNGEE. The CDR3 sequence is 14 residues long. V gene TRBV9 combines with J gene TRBJ1-2; TCRdb's D call of TRBD1 is untestable without DNA. The sequence derives from a human donor with ulcerative colitis or Crohn's disease, or a healthy co-twin of an affected twin (not recorded which). The sample comprised blood. This chain's CDR3 is CASSVGTGFMGYTF. The full variable domain, rest sourced from reference TRBV9 and TRBJ1-2, is DSGVTQTPKHLITATGQRVTLRCSPRSGDLSVYWYQQSLDQGLQFLIQYYNGEERAKGNILERFSAQQFPDLHSELNLSSLELGDSALYFCASSVGTGFMGYTFGSGTRLTVV.